This TCR beta chain was profiled in a study of vaccination and CD4 T cells after COVID-19. Germline CDR1 SGHAT, CDR2 FQNNGV. Trimming stripped 0 bases from V and 6 bases from J, with 12 bases between. There are 14 residues in the CDR3. As concerns this clonotype: No antigen is known for it.

This sample's treatment: roughly nine-day PBMC culture with coronavirus spike peptide pools or control peptides (ViraFEST assay). Wells contained 1.5 million to 2.5 million PBMCs each, and these were cultured with 8.5 to 10 IU/ml IL-2 and roughly 9.5 ug/ml peptide pools. The Oncomine TCR Beta short-read assay was applied to DNA of cultured CD4+ T cells. Once CD4+ T cells had been cultured, genomic DNA was extracted from them. TCRdb passed the PCR reads through MiXCR, listing each CDR3 protein once. The sample comprises more than 10,000 distinct CDR3 sequences, around 38% of which are singletons, and roughly a tenth rests with the top ten.

This clonotype was sampled from a human donor who had recovered from COVID-19. Here the sequenced sample was CD4+ T cells from blood, cultured in vitro, taken after SARS-CoV-2 vaccination. The chain employs TRBV11-2 and TRBJ2-7, with D unresolved. The CDR3 DNA reads TGTGCCAGCAGCTTAGATCGGGCAGTCACCGAGCAGTACTTC. Its protein is CASSLDRAVTEQYF.